This T cell receptor (beta chain) was recorded in a study of beta chain features in type 1 diabetes (dated by TCRdb to 2017 to 2018). Describing the broader study: No differences in mean age, gender distribution, total cell number or subset yield were found between patients and healthy donors. Across all samples, around 100 million sorted cells were examined, and cell number per subset correlated strongly with RNA yield. The study compared the TCRB repertoires of sorted circulating CD4+ T cell subsets in recently diagnosed type 1 diabetes patients with those in matched healthy donors. Regulatory and stem cell-like memory subsets were obtained from only 8 patients and about eight healthy donors, while naive and central memory subsets were obtained from all 30 or so donors. The paper's findings and limits, for the study overall: Because the HLA sub-analyses included only small numbers of individuals, any influence of HLA type on TCRB rearrangement was left unresolved. Naive, central memory and regulatory TCRB repertoires appeared to be more similar among patients than among healthy donors. Sequencing cDNA rather than genomic DNA could over-represent highly expressing activated cells, although activation and CD3 levels did not differ between groups. In all four CD4+ subsets, TCRB CDR3 length was moderately but significantly shorter in type 1 diabetes patients. At VDJ recombination sites, patients with type 1 diabetes made fewer insertions and deleted more nucleotides, a pattern implying thymic rearrangement abnormalities. Shorter templates might be favored by PCR, yet because patient and control samples were amplified and corrected together, any such skew would affect both groups equally.

Including the terminal cysteine and phenylalanine, the CDR3 comprises 12 residues. Only CDR3 DNA is held: 36 bases, read in frame from base 1. Between the V and J ends, shortened by 0 bases and 8 bases respectively, the junction contains 7 bases. Taken from the germline V gene, the CDR1 and CDR2 loops are SGHTA and FQGNSA. All of the isolated RNA was reverse transcribed with the High Capacity cDNA Reverse Transcription Kit, so expressed TCRB transcripts were sequenced. Deep immunoSEQ sequencing was applied to naive, central memory and regulatory T cell samples, giving an average of roughly 3.6 million total reads per sample. After sorted cells were lysed in RLT buffer, RNA was extracted with DNase-treated RNeasy Micro or Mini kits, with the choice depending on cell number. Each cell subset was processed on its own to prevent cross-contamination, while patient and healthy donor samples were processed together. The immunoSEQ multiplex PCR was used to amplify TCRB sequences from cDNA, yielding 87-bp fragments that span the CDR3 region. Amplicons were sequenced on the Illumina HiSeq platform. The original pipeline was this. PCR bias was computationally corrected using synthetic template baselines, reads within Hamming distance 2 were collapsed, and singletons that could not be merged were discarded. By aligning reads against IMGT, V, D and J genes, CDR3 length, and insertions or deletions at six rearrangement sites were assigned. Within each subset, clonotype counts were normalized to the number of sorted cells before true diversity and Gini coefficients were calculated with the tcR R package. Repertoire sharing was quantified using the overlap coefficient calculated on TCRB nucleotide sequences. Out-of-frame TCRB sequences from naive cells were analyzed as a proxy for the pre-selection repertoire. The clones in this table, taken by TCRdb from immuneACCESS, are in-frame only. Not every clone is retained; where verified, under half of the shortfall comes from an unresolved V gene, and the cause of the rest is unknown. Clone size and the V and J calls come from that table; the DNA yielded D and trimming. This sample lists 630,000 or so clones; about an eighth were detected once. 0.03% to 0.04% of the sample is taken by the ten largest.

Of note for this clone: The clone's antigen remains unknown. No clone much larger than this one lies a single base away; base qualities are absent.

Each donor gave one peripheral blood draw, averaging roughly 100 mL, which was collected into heparinised tubes. A BD FACSAria II was used to sort naive, central memory, regulatory and stem cell-like memory CD4+ T cells with a panel that included CD45RO, CCR7, CD25, CD127, CD95 and CD27. A purity above 95% was achieved for all sorted populations. Right away, PBMCs were isolated by Lymphoprep density gradient centrifugation and were stained directly, with no culture step. So that batch effects would be minimized, each experiment stained and sorted samples in pairs, pairing one healthy donor with one patient.

This chain is built from TRBV7-2 and TRBJ1-1; the D gene assignment is ambiguous. The TCR sequence derives from a man younger than 30 with type 1 diabetes. Sequencing used naive CD4+ T cells from blood. The sample's cell subset or site label is to be understood as: true naive CD4+ T cells. In nucleotide form, the sequence is TGTGCCAGCAGCTTAGCTGCGACAGAAGCTTTCTTT. Its coded protein is CASSLAATEAFF.